This TCR beta chain was identified during a study of blood T cell repertoires in COVID-19. About the research overall: COVID-19 samples from acute and convalescent phases originated in the United States, Italy and Spain.

In the authors' methods: Reference gene primer amplification in the assay estimated nucleated cell counts. Clones were sequenced by immunoSEQ multiplex PCR, and TCRdb holds only the in-frame ones, with some missing. Clonal size and the V and J genes are those of that table, whereas D and trimming came from the DNA. This repertoire shows some 140,000 clones, about four fifths found once; its top ten account for under 7%. The CDR3 is made up of 15 amino acids. The germline CDR1 and CDR2 sequences are LNHDA and SQIVND (reference sequence). Trimming pared 3 bases from V and 2 bases from J, leaving 10 bases between. All enrollees were roughly 18 to 100 years old and from about 25 US areas. Categorization into cohorts depended on clinical history that participants reported. With regard to this clone: Other DNA variants within this sample encode the same CDR3.

Sequenced material: PBMCs or T cells enriched from blood (not recorded which). This chain joins TRBV19 and TRBJ2-2; perhaps TRBD2 as D (5 bases). The clonotype originates from a man in his forties with acute COVID-19. The CDR3 loop reads CASSIVRVNTGELFF. CDR3 sequence (DNA): TGTGCCAGTAGTATTGTGCGGGTTAACACCGGGGAGCTGTTTTTT.